The rows below give T cell receptor beta chains drawn from one sample of a study of T cells in Graves' hyperthyroidism and ophthalmopathy. Each CDR3 protein is one row after TCRdb ran MiXCR on the multiplex PCR reads. The data contain 600,000 to 700,000 distinct CDR3 sequences, 14% to 15% of them seen just once; the ten biggest clones take up over 3.5%. Material for sequencing was blood. These receptors were taken from a woman aged 35 to 49 with Graves' ophthalmopathy. Each CDR3 is given with its conserved first and last residue. The D gene is left open where the match is weak. Rows give clone size only sometimes, using once, few, many, or a class for an expanded clone.

d_call: TRBD1; clone_size: many; v_call: TRBV7-2; j_call: TRBJ1-1; cdr3_aa: CASSRDRITEAFF; cdr3_nt: TGTGCCAGCAGCCGGGACAGGATCACTGAAGCTTTCTTT
d_call: NA; clone_size: few; v_call: TRBV18; j_call: TRBJ2-5; cdr3_aa: CASSRKALGDGETQYF; cdr3_nt: TGTGCCAGCTCACGTAAGGCCCTAGGGGACGGAGAGACCCAGTACTTC
d_call: TRBD2; clone_size: few; v_call: TRBV12-3/TRBV12-4; j_call: TRBJ2-2; cdr3_aa: CASRPTFGLARGTGELFF; cdr3_nt: TGTGCCAGCAGGCCAACCTTCGGACTAGCGCGAGGCACCGGGGAGCTGTTTTTT
d_call: NA; clone_size: few; v_call: TRBV18; j_call: TRBJ2-2; cdr3_aa: CASSPRGVGTGELFF; cdr3_nt: TGTGCCAGCTCACCACGCGGAGTTGGCACCGGGGAGCTGTTTTTT
d_call: NA; clone_size: few; v_call: TRBV6-1; j_call: TRBJ2-2; cdr3_aa: CASSTTPRVANTGELFF; cdr3_nt: TGTGCCAGCAGTACGACCCCCAGGGTTGCGAACACCGGGGAGCTGTTTTTT
d_call: NA; clone_size: NA; v_call: TRBV6-5; j_call: TRBJ1-1; cdr3_aa: CASSYLGRSTEAFF; cdr3_nt: TGTGCCAGCAGTTACCTCGGACGGAGCACTGAAGCTTTCTTT
d_call: NA; clone_size: NA; v_call: TRBV29-1; j_call: TRBJ1-2; cdr3_aa: CSVGLGDYGYTF; cdr3_nt: TGCAGCGTTGGATTAGGGGACTATGGCTACACCTTC
d_call: TRBD1; clone_size: many; v_call: TRBV10-3; j_call: TRBJ1-5; cdr3_aa: CAIKGTGATDQPQHF; cdr3_nt: TGTGCCATCAAAGGGACAGGGGCTACGGATCAGCCCCAGCATTTT
d_call: NA; clone_size: many; v_call: TRBV6-5; j_call: TRBJ2-2; cdr3_aa: CASSYSDSRNTGELFF; cdr3_nt: TGTGCCAGCAGTTACTCGGACAGCAGGAACACCGGGGAGCTGTTTTTT
d_call: TRBD1; clone_size: NA; v_call: TRBV6-1; j_call: TRBJ1-2; cdr3_aa: CASRQDRTIYGYTF; cdr3_nt: TGTGCCAGCAGGCAGGACAGGACGATCTATGGCTACACCTTC
d_call: NA; clone_size: few; v_call: TRBV20-1; j_call: TRBJ2-7; cdr3_aa: CSALLDRYEQYF; cdr3_nt: TGCAGTGCCCTGCTGGACCGCTACGAGCAGTACTTC
d_call: NA; clone_size: many; v_call: TRBV11-2; j_call: TRBJ2-2; cdr3_aa: CASSFLRTGELFF; cdr3_nt: TGTGCCAGCAGCTTCCTGAGAACCGGGGAGCTGTTTTTT
d_call: NA; clone_size: once; v_call: TRBV18; j_call: TRBJ1-6; cdr3_aa: CASSRFVAEVNSPLHF; cdr3_nt: TGTGCCAGCTCACGTTTTGTGGCAGAAGTCAATTCACCCCTCCACTTT
d_call: NA; clone_size: many; v_call: TRBV6-2/TRBV6-3; j_call: TRBJ2-2; cdr3_aa: CASSYGANTGELFF; cdr3_nt: TGTGCCAGCAGTTACGGGGCGAACACCGGGGAGCTGTTTTTT
d_call: NA; clone_size: many; v_call: TRBV27; j_call: TRBJ2-2; cdr3_aa: CASSFYASNTGELFF; cdr3_nt: TGTGCCAGCAGTTTTTACGCATCGAACACCGGGGAGCTGTTTTTT
d_call: TRBD1; clone_size: few; v_call: TRBV12-3/TRBV12-4; j_call: TRBJ1-5; cdr3_aa: CASRDGQGGNQPQHF; cdr3_nt: TGTGCCAGCAGAGATGGACAGGGTGGCAATCAGCCCCAGCATTTT